This passage covers 20 T cell receptor beta chains from one sample sequenced in a study of cytomegalovirus exposure and HLA in healthy donors. Assay used: immunoSEQ multiplex PCR; TCRdb lists only in-frame clones, some missing. This table has 100,000 to 130,000 clones, approximately 85% appearing once. The sequenced material came from PBMCs. These TCRs come from a woman aged 18-29 years in good health and CMV-seronegative.

V and J are TRBV5-6 and TRBJ2-7, with D possibly matching TRBD1 (5 bases). The CDR3 covers 14 residues. V dropped 2 bases and J dropped 3 bases, with 12 bases sitting between them. Germline V gene sequence: CDR1 SGHDT, CDR2 YYEEEE. The DNA for the CDR3 is TGTGCCAGCAGCTTCTCAGGGTGGGACTACGAGCAGTACTTC. Encoded protein: CASSFSGWDYEQYF.

Written as DNA, the CDR3 is TGTGCCAGCAGGTATCTGGACAGGGTAGATGGCTACACCTTC. Protein sequence: CASRYLDRVDGYTF. This chain uses TRBV27 with TRBJ1-2; 8 bases match TRBD1. The CDR3 contains 14 residues. Germline values: CDR1 MNHEY, CDR2 SMNVEV (reference sequence). After removal of 6 bases from V and 6 bases from J, the junction contained 9 bases not matched to a gene.

This clone appeared once. The chain couples TRBV5-5 to TRBJ1-2; 9 nucleotides line up with TRBD1. CDR1 SGHKS and CDR2 YYEKEE come from the germline V gene (reference sequence). The CDR3 runs 14 residues. Trimming at V came to 5 bases and at J to 2 bases, leaving 4 bases not matched to a gene. The CDR3 coding sequence is TGTGCCAGCAGTCCGGGACAGGGCAACTATGGCTACACCTTC. Its translation is CASSPGQGNYGYTF.

The chain uses TRBV5-6 and TRBJ2-2, with TRBD1 matching over 9 bases. CDR3 length equals 16 residues. With V trimmed by 4 bases and J by 4 bases, 8 bases remained unmatched. From germline, CDR1 is SGHDT and CDR2 YYEEEE. Written as DNA, the CDR3 is TGTGCCAGCAGCCCCGCCGGGACAGGGCTCACCGGGGAGCTGTTTTTT. Its translation is CASSPAGTGLTGELFF.

The rearrangement uses TRBV7-9 and TRBJ2-7; 10 nucleotides line up with TRBD2. Germline V gene lookup returns CDR1 SEHNR and CDR2 FQNEAQ (reference sequence). V trimming: 1 base; J trimming: 5 bases; junction bases outside the gene matches: 2. The CDR3 consists of 14 residues. The CDR3 nucleotides read TGTGCCAGCAGCTTAGGACTAGCGGGCCACGAGCAGTACTTC. Its protein is CASSLGLAGHEQYF.

For the CDR3, the DNA is TGCGCCAGCAGTCAGGCAGGGAACTATGGCTACACCTTC. The encoded protein is CASSQAGNYGYTF. This chain uses TRBV4-1 with TRBJ1-2; weak D call: TRBD1 (5 bases). The germline V gene encodes CDR1 MGHRA and CDR2 YSYEKL. The CDR3 sequence is 13 residues long. The V gene lost 6 bases and the J gene lost 2 bases, with 10 bases spanning the gap.

V and J are TRBV9 and TRBJ2-7, with 11 bases matching TRBD1. V lost 0 bases, J lost 2 bases, and 1 base stayed unmatched. The CDR3 runs to 15 residues. Germline V gives CDR1 SGDLS, CDR2 YYNGEE. CDR3 sequence reads: CASSVGTGGTYEQYF. CDR3 coding DNA: TGTGCCAGCAGCGTAGGGACAGGGGGCACCTACGAGCAGTACTTC. Using reference TRBV9 and TRBJ2-7 for the parts outside the CDR3, the full variable domain is DSGVTQTPKHLITATGQRVTLRCSPRSGDLSVYWYQQSLDQGLQFLIQYYNGEERAKGNILERFSAQQFPDLHSELNLSSLELGDSALYFCASSVGTGGTYEQYFGPGTRLTVT.

The chain uses TRBV9 and TRBJ1-5; D is uncertain. CDR1 is SGDLS, CDR2 YYNGEE, per germline. The V gene lost 2 bases and the J gene lost 6 bases, with 9 bases spanning the gap. CDR3 length: 13 amino acids. Written as DNA, the CDR3 is TGTGCCAGCAGCGTTGGGTCGGGTCAGCCCCAGCATTTT. This encodes CASSVGSGQPQHF.

This chain connects TRBV27 to TRBJ2-7; D might be TRBD1 (6 bases). Germline values: CDR1 MNHEY, CDR2 SMNVEV (reference sequence). The V end lost 2 bases, the J end lost 3 bases, and 17 bases lay between the germline ends. The CDR3 spans 16 residues. The CDR3 nucleotides read TGTGCCAGCAGTTTAAGTTCAGGGGTATGGTTCTACGAGCAGTACTTC. This codes for CASSLSSGVWFYEQYF.

Comment on this clone: Other DNA sequences in the sample encode the same CDR3. The gene calls are TRBV9 and TRBJ1-5; D is unresolved. This CDR3 is built from 15 residues. Germline V gene data show CDR1 as SGDLS and CDR2 as YYNGEE. Trimming removed 0 bases at V and 8 bases at J, with 15 bases between. CDR3 protein: CASSVGGHPVEPQHF. Written as DNA, the CDR3 is TGTGCCAGCAGCGTAGGTGGCCATCCCGTGGAGCCCCAGCATTTT.

The chain recombines TRBV9 with TRBJ2-3; tentative D call: TRBD1 (5 bases). Trimming pared 3 bases from V and 2 bases from J, leaving 7 bases between. This CDR3 has 13 residues. Germline V gene lookup returns CDR1 SGDLS and CDR2 YYNGEE. CDR3 nucleotides: TGTGCCAGCAGCGAGGGGATCACAGATACGCAGTATTTT. It translates to CASSEGITDTQYF.

Here the CDR3 reads CASSYSWDRKNTEAFF. The CDR3 region has the DNA TGTGCCAGCAGTTACTCCTGGGACAGGAAGAACACTGAAGCTTTCTTT. The V call is TRBV6-5, the J call TRBJ1-1, with 8 nucleotides matching TRBD1. V shed 0 bases and J 1 base; nucleotides not matched to a gene: 4. Germline CDR1 reads MNHEY; CDR2 reads SVGAGI. This CDR3 has 16 amino acids.

J is TRBJ2-3 and V is TRBV5-1, with D tentatively TRBD1 (5 bases). The germline V gene has CDR1 SGHRS and CDR2 YFSETQ. The CDR3 runs 16 residues. Trimming shortened V by 0 bases and J by 5 bases, and 16 bases separated the two germline ends. In DNA, the CDR3 is TGCGCCAGCAGCTTGGTCCAGGGTGGATGGATAGATACGCAGTATTTT. Its protein product is CASSLVQGGWIDTQYF. The variable domain in full, completed from reference TRBV5-1 and TRBJ2-3, reads KAGVTQTPRYLIKTRGQQVTLSCSPISGHRSVSWYQQTPGQGLQFLFEYFSETQRNKGNFPGRFSGRQFSNSRSEMNVSTLELGDSALYLCASSLVQGGWIDTQYFGPGTRLTVL.

This clone appeared once. The chain links TRBV19 to TRBJ2-3, with D maybe TRBD2 (5 bases). V lost 3 bases to trimming and J lost 2 bases, with 9 bases between them. This CDR3 is built from 14 residues. Germline assignment: CDR1 LNHDA and CDR2 SQIVND (reference sequence). In DNA form, the CDR3 reads TGTGCCAGTAGTATCGAGGGTATCACAGATACGCAGTATTTT. Protein product: CASSIEGITDTQYF.

The J gene is TRBJ1-1, the V gene TRBV5-1; possible D gene TRBD1, 6 bases. The CDR3 extends over 14 amino acids. The germline V gene encodes CDR1 SGHRS and CDR2 YFSETQ. Trimming removed 4 bases at V and 1 base at J, with 11 bases between. CDR3 nucleotide sequence: TGCGCCAGCAGCGGAGAACAGGGGAACACTGAAGCTTTCTTT. Its protein is CASSGEQGNTEAFF.

V usage is TRBV6-5 and J usage is TRBJ2-1; perhaps TRBD1 as D (5 bases). Between the trimmed V and J ends, which lost 3 bases and 8 bases, there was a span of 11 bases. CDR3 length: 13 amino acids. Germline V gene sequence: CDR1 MNHEY, CDR2 SVGAGI. The CDR3 is CASSYQGIDEQFF. The CDR3 DNA is TGTGCCAGCAGTTATCAGGGCATCGATGAGCAGTTCTTC.

The chain uses TRBV9 and TRBJ2-2; 7 bases agree with TRBD1. From germline, CDR1 is SGDLS and CDR2 YYNGEE. This CDR3 is 15 amino acids long. V lost 4 bases and J lost 4; bases outside the gene matches: 7. CDR3 region: CASSPRTGFTGELFF. The DNA for the CDR3 is TGTGCCAGCAGCCCCCGGACAGGTTTCACCGGGGAGCTGTTTTTT.

This chain joins TRBV4-1 and TRBJ1-4; weak D call: TRBD1 (5 bases). The CDR3 is 15 residues long. The ends were cut back, 2 bases at V and 7 bases at J, with 14 bases in the middle. Germline-derived CDR1 and CDR2 are MGHRA and YSYEKL. The CDR3 DNA follows: TGCGCCAGCAGCCAAACCCGGGACTCGGGTGAAAAACTGTTTTTT. Amino acid sequence: CASSQTRDSGEKLFF.

The rearrangement uses TRBV7-9 and TRBJ2-1, with 9 bases identical to TRBD2. Germline V gives CDR1 SEHNR, CDR2 FQNEAQ (reference sequence). V lost 2 bases and J lost 6; bases outside the gene matches: 5. The CDR3 consists of 15 residues. The CDR3 region is CASSLSSGGTNEQFF. CDR3 bases: TGTGCCAGCAGCTTAAGCAGCGGGGGGACCAATGAGCAGTTCTTC.

This clone was counted a single time. This sequence joins TRBV6-6 and TRBJ1-3, with D perhaps matching TRBD1 (6 bases). The CDR3 sequence is 15 residues long. The ends were cut back, 6 bases at V and 4 bases at J, with 16 bases in the middle. Per the germline V gene, CDR1 is MNHNY and CDR2 is SVGAGI (reference sequence). The CDR3 region is CASSLGGAGGNTIYF. Here the CDR3 DNA reads TGTGCCAGCAGCCTGGGGGGGGCCGGGGGAAACACCATATATTTT.